These 17 T cell receptor beta chains share one sample of origin, sequenced in a study of blood T cell repertoires in COVID-19 (TCRdb year 2020). The library was produced with the immunoSEQ multiplex PCR assay. Imported from immuneACCESS, the table was reduced by TCRdb to in-frame sequences with V and J called. These copies leave out some clones; in studies compared against another copy, an unresolved V gene accounts for under half, and the cause of the remainder is not known. Recorded for this sample are about 200,000 clones; just under 90% of them occurred a single time. The top ten clonotypes cover roughly 4% of the sample. Sequenced material: PBMCs or T cells enriched from blood (not recorded which). The receptors stem from a woman aged 30 to 39 with acute COVID-19.

This rearrangement joins TRBV2 to TRBJ2-5; D uncertain. V shed 6 bases and J shed 3 bases, with 14 bases lying between them. Germline V gene lookup returns CDR1 SNHLY and CDR2 FYNNEI. The CDR3 is 14 residues long. The CDR3 sequence is CASRDITLKETQYF. CDR3 nucleotide sequence: TGTGCCAGCAGAGACATAACTCTTAAAGAGACCCAGTACTTC.

This sequence joins TRBV28 and TRBJ2-2, with TRBD1 identical over 8 bases. The CDR3 sequence is 16 residues long. CDR1 and CDR2 (germline): MDHEN, SYDVKM. V was clipped by 3 bases and J by 3 bases; unmatched bases: 6. The DNA for the CDR3 is TGTGCCAGCAGTTTCCTCGGACAGGGCGACACCGGGGAGCTGTTTTTT. This translates into CASSFLGQGDTGELFF.

This chain links TRBV20-1 with TRBJ1-5; a weak D match, TRBD1 (5 bases). Trimming removed 3 bases from V and 2 bases from J, with 17 bases in between. Germline CDR1 is DFQATT and CDR2 is SNEGSKA (reference sequence). This CDR3 region has 16 residues. This CDR3 reads CSASLRGEAGNQPQHF. CDR3 bases: TGCAGTGCTAGTCTGCGGGGGGAGGCTGGCAATCAGCCCCAGCATTTT.

The rearrangement uses TRBV6-5 and TRBJ1-4; perhaps TRBD1 as D (5 bases). CDR1 is MNHEY and CDR2 is SVGAGI in the germline V gene. The V end was cut by 10 bases, the J end by 7 bases, with 19 bases between. There are 14 residues in the CDR3. The CDR3 sequence is CATSGGAESEKLFF. For the CDR3, the DNA is TGTGCCACCTCGGGGGGTGCAGAGAGTGAAAAACTGTTTTTT.

The count of this clone is one. The chain uses TRBV5-1 and TRBJ1-2; D gene ambiguous. This CDR3 has 17 amino acids. In germline, CDR1 is SGHRS, CDR2 YFSETQ. The ends were cut back, 0 bases at V and 4 bases at J, with 19 bases in the middle. In DNA, the CDR3 is TGCGCCAGCAGCTTGGTGCCAGCTACAAAAGCGATCTATGGCTACACCTTC. It yields the protein CASSLVPATKAIYGYTF.

DNA for the CDR3: TGTGCCAGCAGCCATACAGGGGAATGGGGGGAGCTGTTTTTT. The encoded protein is CASSHTGEWGELFF. The chain links TRBV11-2 to TRBJ2-2; 7 nucleotides align to TRBD1. V lost 5 bases and J lost 8; bases outside the gene matches: 8. CDR1 SGHAT and CDR2 FQNNGV come from the germline V gene. CDR3 size: 14 residues. The whole variable domain, filled in from reference TRBV11-2 and TRBJ2-2, reads EAGVAQSPRYKIIEKRQSVAFWCNPISGHATLYWYQQILGQGPKLLIQFQNNGVVDDSQLPKDRFSAERLKGVDSTLKIQPAKLEDSAVYLCASSHTGEWGELFFGEGSRLTVL.

This clone was seen more than once but under ten times. V is TRBV11-2 and J is TRBJ2-7; 10 bases are a match to TRBD1. The CDR3 is 14 residues long. Germline lookup yields CDR1 SGHAT and CDR2 FQNNGV. V lost 6 bases and J lost 3; bases outside the gene matches: 5. This chain's CDR3 is CASSYDRGLYEQYF. The CDR3, as DNA: TGTGCCAGCAGTTACGACAGGGGGCTCTACGAGCAGTACTTC.

The rearrangement links TRBV7-9 to TRBJ1-4; D is unresolved. Germline V gives CDR1 SEHNR, CDR2 FQNEAQ (reference sequence). V was clipped by 5 bases and J by 11 bases, with 9 bases between them. This CDR3 is built from 11 residues. The CDR3 region is CASSLEVKLFF. The CDR3 coding sequence is TGTGCCAGCAGCCTGGAGGTCAAACTGTTTTTT.

This chain uses TRBV28 with TRBJ2-1; 11 bases are a match to TRBD1. Germline assignment: CDR1 MDHEN and CDR2 SYDVKM. V was pared by 3 bases and J by 6 bases, with 4 bases of the junction left unmatched. The CDR3 consists of 15 residues. The CDR3 loop is CASSLPGQGVNEQFF. The CDR3 bases are TGTGCCAGCAGTTTGCCGGGACAGGGGGTCAATGAGCAGTTCTTC.

A few counts support this clone. V is TRBV6-5 and J is TRBJ1-2, with 9 positions matching TRBD1. This CDR3 is built from 12 residues. Germline CDR1 and CDR2: MNHEY and SVGAGI. V shed 9 bases and J 5 bases; nucleotides not matched to a gene: 4. This CDR3 is CASRGTGYGYTF. In DNA, the CDR3 is TGTGCCAGTCGGGGGACAGGGTATGGCTACACCTTC.

This sequence joins TRBV24-1 and TRBJ2-3; TRBD2 agrees at 14 bases. CDR1 and CDR2 (germline): KGHDR, SFDVKD. The length of the CDR3 is 18 residues. J lost 4 bases, V lost 2 bases, and 7 bases had no gene match. CDR3 bases: TGTGCCACCAGTGATTCGACCGGGACTAGCGGGGGTCCAGATACGCAGTATTTT. Translated, it gives CATSDSTGTSGGPDTQYF.

The chain uses TRBV19 and TRBJ1-2, with unresolved D. CDR3 size: 14 residues. V was shortened by 4 bases and J by 3 bases, with 12 bases between the two germline ends. The V gene's germline CDR1 is LNHDA and CDR2 SQIVND (reference sequence). In DNA form, the CDR3 reads TGTGCCAGTAGTAGGGAGGGTCGGGACTATGGCTACACCTTC. Amino acid sequence: CASSREGRDYGYTF. Complete variable domain (other parts from reference TRBV19 and TRBJ1-2): DGGITQSPKYLFRKEGQNVTLSCEQNLNHDAMYWYRQDPGQGLRLIYYSQIVNDFQKGDIAEGYSVSREKKESFPLTVTSAQKNPTAFYLCASSREGRDYGYTFGSGTRLTVV.

The chain joins TRBV20-1 to TRBJ1-2; 7 bases agree with TRBD1. CDR1 DFQATT and CDR2 SNEGSKA come from the germline V gene (reference sequence). The V and J ends lost 6 bases and 7 bases, in that order; junction bases with no gene match: 5. The CDR3 is 11 residues long. In DNA form, the CDR3 reads TGCAGTGCATGGACAGGAACTGGCTACACCTTC. Amino acid sequence: CSAWTGTGYTF.

This clone occurred a few times. This chain joins TRBV7-3 and TRBJ2-1, with D uncertain. The length of the CDR3 is 15 residues. V lost 4 bases, J lost 0 bases, and 10 bases lay in between. Germline CDR1 SGHTA, CDR2 FQGTGA. CDR3 coding DNA: TGTGCCAGCAGCTATGCAGCAGGCTCCTACAATGAGCAGTTCTTC. Translated: CASSYAAGSYNEQFF.

The chain has TRBV10-3 and TRBJ1-1, with TRBD1 matching over 9 bases. The CDR3 is 14 amino acids. The V and J ends lost 7 bases and 4 bases, in that order; junction bases with no gene match: 7. Per the germline V gene, CDR1 is ENHRY and CDR2 is SYGVKD. The CDR3 DNA is TGTGCCATCACCCTGGACAGGGGTGGCACTGAAGCTTTCTTT. It codes for CAITLDRGGTEAFF.

The genes are TRBV5-8 and TRBJ1-5; D call uncertain. The germline gives CDR1 SGHTS, CDR2 YDEGEE. This CDR3 contains 12 residues. With 0 bases removed from V and 9 bases from J, the gap between germline ends came to 7 bases. The CDR3 DNA follows: TGTGCCAGCAGCTTGGCCTCCCCGCCCCAGCATTTT. Residues: CASSLASPPQHF. Based on the CDR3 plus reference TRBV5-8 and TRBJ1-5, the full variable domain is EAGVTQSPTHLIKTRGQQATLRCSPISGHTSVYWYQQALGLGLQFLLWYDEGEERNRGNFPPRFSGRQFPNYSSELNVNALELEDSALYLCASSLASPPQHFGDGTRLSIL.

The chain uses TRBV15 and TRBJ2-6; 11 bases are a match to TRBD1. Germline assignment: CDR1 LNHNV and CDR2 YYDKDF (reference sequence). The CDR3 loop spans 18 amino acids. Trimming at V came to 5 bases and at J to 9 bases, leaving 15 bases not matched to a gene. The CDR3 bases are TGTGCCACCAGCCTCCGGACAGGGGGCGCGATAATGGGCAACGTCCTGACTTTC. Translation: CATSLRTGGAIMGNVLTF.